Listed here are 21 T cell receptor beta chains from one sample, sequenced in a study of blood T cell repertoires in COVID-19. Assay used: immunoSEQ multiplex PCR; TCRdb lists only in-frame clones, some missing. Of roughly 200,000 clones listed, roughly 83% are singletons. Sequencing was carried out using peripheral blood. The receptor set was obtained from a woman aged 40-49 years with COVID-19, enrolled during active disease.

This clone was seen a single time. The rearrangement links TRBV9 to TRBJ1-2; D unclear. V was trimmed by 0 bases and J by 4 bases, leaving 13 bases between them. The germline gives CDR1 SGDLS, CDR2 YYNGEE. The CDR3 is 15 residues long. The CDR3 DNA reads TGTGCCAGCAGCGTAGTCGAGGGTTTGGGCTATGGCTACACCTTC. As protein: CASSVVEGLGYGYTF.

The V call is TRBV6-5, the J call TRBJ1-6; 10 bases are shared with TRBD1. The junction had 6 bases not matched to a gene; V was cut back by 7 bases and J by 9 bases. CDR3 length equals 14 residues. Per germline, CDR1 MNHEY and CDR2 SVGAGI. In nucleotides, the CDR3 is TGTGCCAGCAATGGGGACAGGGGCGGTTCACCCCTCCACTTT. This sequence encodes CASNGDRGGSPLHF.

This rearrangement joins TRBV2 to TRBJ2-1; 15 bases align to TRBD2. The V and J ends lost 0 bases and 14 bases, in that order; junction bases with no gene match: 11. CDR3 length: 17 amino acids. CDR1 is SNHLY and CDR2 is FYNNEI in the germline V gene. The DNA for the CDR3 is TGTGCCAGCAGTGAAGCGGGGATGGGACTAGCGGGAGGAAGTAAGTTCTTC. Protein: CASSEAGMGLAGGSKFF.

This rearrangement joins TRBV7-2 to TRBJ2-2; 7 bases are a match to TRBD1. Germline assignment: CDR1 SGHTA and CDR2 FQGNSA. The CDR3 has 18 residues. V was clipped by 4 bases and J by 4 bases; unmatched bases: 15. The CDR3 DNA follows: TGTGCCAGCAGCTCCTCACAGGGGCTGACGGTGGGCACCGGGGAGCTGTTTTTT. This sequence encodes CASSSSQGLTVGTGELFF.

The chain is built from TRBV30 and TRBJ2-2, with D possibly matching TRBD2 (6 bases). CDR1 GTSNPN and CDR2 SVGIG come from the germline V gene (reference sequence). Trimming left V 3 bases short and J 12 bases short, with 14 bases between. The CDR3 length is 12 residues. In nucleotides, the CDR3 is TGTGCCTGGAGAACGGCGGGACTCCAGCTGTTTTTT. Its translation: CAWRTAGLQLFF.

V usage is TRBV2 and J usage is TRBJ2-7; tentative D call: TRBD2 (6 bases). This CDR3 region has 16 residues. The germline gives CDR1 SNHLY, CDR2 FYNNEI. The V end was cut by 4 bases, the J end by 0 bases, with 16 bases between. The CDR3 region has the DNA TGTGCCAGCAGTGGAGGGGTGGGTAGCGGCTCCTACGAGCAGTACTTC. Translating it yields CASSGGVGSGSYEQYF.

The gene calls are TRBV7-9 and TRBJ2-1, with 8 bases lining up with TRBD2. The CDR3 totals 14 residues. Unmatched junction bases numbered 7, after V lost 7 bases and J lost 5 bases. Looked up from germline, CDR1 is SEHNR and CDR2 is FQNEAQ (reference sequence). The CDR3 region is CASNRGGSDNEQFF. In DNA form, the CDR3 reads TGTGCCAGCAATCGCGGGGGGTCAGACAATGAGCAGTTCTTC.

The chain joins TRBV6-6 to TRBJ1-2, with a weak D call TRBD1 (6 bases). The V end was cut by 11 bases, the J end by 3 bases, with 16 bases between. Germline V gene lookup returns CDR1 MNHNY and CDR2 SVGAGI (reference sequence). This CDR3 spans 13 amino acids. The CDR3: CAVARDTDYGYTF. The DNA for the CDR3 is TGTGCCGTCGCCCGGGACACCGACTATGGCTACACCTTC.

The chain employs TRBV10-3 and TRBJ2-2; D gene ambiguous. The V and J ends lost 5 bases and 1 base respectively, with 2 bases between them. The germline V gene has CDR1 ENHRY and CDR2 SYGVKD. The CDR3 is made up of 12 amino acids. Written as DNA, the CDR3 is TGTGCCATCAGTCAGAACACCGGGGAGCTGTTTTTT. This codes for CAISQNTGELFF.

The J gene is TRBJ2-2, the V gene TRBV7-9, with TRBD1 matching over 11 bases. The CDR3 has 15 amino acids. CDR1 SEHNR and CDR2 FQNEAQ come from the germline V gene (reference sequence). V lost 5 bases to trimming and J lost 6 bases; unmatched junction nucleotides: 5. The chain's CDR3 is CASSRRTGGAGELFF. The CDR3 bases are TGTGCCAGCAGCCGAAGGACAGGGGGCGCCGGGGAGCTGTTTTTT. The entire variable domain, with the rest obtained from reference TRBV7-9 and TRBJ2-2, is as follows: DTGVSQNPRHKITKRGQNVTFRCDPISEHNRLYWYRQTLGQGPEFLTYFQNEAQLEKSRLLSDRFSAERPKGSFSTLEIQRTEQGDSAMYLCASSRRTGGAGELFFGEGSRLTVL.

The rearrangement uses TRBV27 and TRBJ1-2; the match to TRBD1 covers 7 bases. Germline V gives CDR1 MNHEY, CDR2 SMNVEV (reference sequence). With 5 bases clipped from V and 1 base from J, the junction kept 4 bases outside the gene matches. CDR3 length equals 14 residues. The CDR3 reads CASSPGQYNYGYTF. CDR3 coding DNA: TGTGCCAGCAGTCCGGGACAGTATAACTATGGCTACACCTTC.

This clone showed up just a few times. The chain employs TRBV6-1 and TRBJ1-2; D remains ambiguous. The V gene lost 2 bases and the J gene lost 8 bases, with 18 bases spanning the gap. The CDR3 is made up of 15 amino acids. Germline CDR1 MNHNS, CDR2 SASEGT. CDR3 protein: CASSEMGSGIQGYTF. The CDR3 coding sequence is TGTGCCAGCAGTGAAATGGGGTCCGGGATTCAGGGCTACACCTTC.

V is TRBV5-6 and J is TRBJ1-2; 7 bases fit TRBD1. J lost 4 bases, V lost 4 bases, and 7 bases had no gene match. The CDR3 contains 14 residues. The V gene's germline CDR1 is SGHDT and CDR2 YYEEEE. The CDR3 DNA follows: TGTGCCAGCAGCGTACGACAGGGTGCCTATGGCTACACCTTC. Protein product: CASSVRQGAYGYTF.

The rearrangement uses TRBV18 and TRBJ1-2; D is perhaps TRBD1 (6 bases). The CDR3 extends over 13 amino acids. Trimming left V 2 bases short and J 14 bases short, with 18 bases between. The germline gives CDR1 KGHSH, CDR2 LQKENI. The CDR3 here is CASSPTGSGVWTF. CDR3 bases: TGTGCCAGCTCACCAACAGGGTCCGGTGTGTGGACCTTC.

This chain connects TRBV18 to TRBJ2-1; D perhaps matches TRBD2 (6 bases). The CDR3 sequence is 15 residues long. V lost 4 bases to trimming and J lost 1 base, with 11 bases between them. Germline CDR1 KGHSH, CDR2 LQKENI. The CDR3 nucleotides read TGTGCCAGCTCACTTGGGGGAGGTTCCTACAATGAGCAGTTCTTC. Its protein is CASSLGGGSYNEQFF.

This rearrangement joins TRBV2 to TRBJ2-1; 11 bases line up with TRBD2. V was clipped by 6 bases and J by 5 bases; unmatched bases: 6. There are 15 residues in the CDR3. Germline CDR1 and CDR2: SNHLY and FYNNEI. The DNA for the CDR3 is TGTGCCAGCAGGCGAGGGACTAGCGGTAACAATGAGCAGTTCTTC. Translated, it gives CASRRGTSGNNEQFF.

The chain links TRBV12-3 or TRBV12-4 to TRBJ1-2; 11 nucleotides align to TRBD1. The CDR3 is 13 amino acids. The J segment lost 8 bases and the V segment lost 5 bases, leaving 4 bases of the junction unmatched. CDR3 residues: CASSHGQGAGYTF. CDR3 coding DNA: TGTGCCAGCAGTCACGGACAGGGGGCCGGCTACACCTTC.

This clone has more than one count but fewer than ten. The CDR3 loop is CASSQEYGTYNTGELFF. CDR3 bases: TGCGCCAGCAGCCAAGAATATGGGACTTATAACACCGGGGAGCTGTTTTTT. This chain connects TRBV4-3 to TRBJ2-2; perhaps TRBD2 as D (6 bases). Trimming took off 0 bases at V and 2 bases at J, with 13 bases between the two ends. Germline V gene data show CDR1 as LGHNA and CDR2 as YSLEER. This CDR3 is built from 17 residues.

In its sample, this clone was seen a few times. This chain links TRBV5-5 with TRBJ1-1, with 7 bases matching TRBD1. Trimming removed 9 bases from V and 6 bases from J; junction bases left unmatched: 17. Germline V gives CDR1 SGHKS, CDR2 YYEKEE (reference sequence). The length of the CDR3 is 15 residues. The CDR3 DNA reads TGTGCCACCCAGCTTCGACGGCAGGGGGGAGCTGAAGCTTTCTTT. Its translation: CATQLRRQGGAEAFF.

V usage is TRBV19 and J usage is TRBJ1-1, with D unresolved. The germline V gene encodes CDR1 LNHDA and CDR2 SQIVND (reference sequence). CDR3 size: 13 residues. The V and J ends lost 5 bases and 5 bases respectively, with 12 bases between them. This CDR3 reads CASSPARGTEAFF. CDR3 nucleotides: TGTGCCAGTAGTCCGGCCCGAGGGACTGAAGCTTTCTTT. Full variable domain (outside the CDR3, taken from reference TRBV19 and TRBJ1-1): DGGITQSPKYLFRKEGQNVTLSCEQNLNHDAMYWYRQDPGQGLRLIYYSQIVNDFQKGDIAEGYSVSREKKESFPLTVTSAQKNPTAFYLCASSPARGTEAFFGQGTRLTVV.

This clone showed up just once. The chain uses TRBV30 and TRBJ1-5; perhaps TRBD1 as D (6 bases). Germline values: CDR1 GTSNPN, CDR2 SVGIG (reference sequence). V was cut by 2 bases and J by 5 bases, with 13 bases left in between. This CDR3 spans 14 amino acids. The CDR3 DNA reads as TGTGCCTGGAGTTACGGGAGGGGGGATCAGCCCCAGCATTTT. It yields the protein CAWSYGRGDQPQHF.